Listed below are T cell receptor beta chains from one sample, sequenced in a study of T cell responses to AZD1222 COVID-19 vaccine. This table comes from immunoSEQ multiplex PCR, and its TCRdb copy is limited to in-frame clones, with some not included. The table lists fewer than 130,000 clones, over 85% of them singletons. The sample consisted of peripheral blood, taken on day 0 of AZD1222 vaccination. The receptors come from an adult in good health. The CDR3 runs from the conserved cysteine through the conserved F or W. Fields, in order: CDR3 DNA, CDR3 protein, D gene, clone size, V gene, J gene, CDR3 length. A D gene is named only where the DNA matches it firmly. Clone size is stated in some rows and not others, as once, few, many or a class when expanded.

TGTGCCAGTACCACAGGGTTTGGGTCTGGAAACACCATATATTTT	CASTTGFGSGNTIYF	-	-	TRBV19	TRBJ1-3	15
TGTGCCAGTAGTATAAGACAATCCTATGGCTACACCTTC	CASSIRQSYGYTF	-	-	TRBV19	TRBJ1-2	13
TGTGCCAGCAGCCGGGACAGTAAAGAGACCCAGTACTTC	CASSRDSKETQYF	TRBD1	-	TRBV7-9	TRBJ2-5	13
TGTGCCAGCAGCCAGAGCGGGGTGAACACCGGGGAGCTGTTTTTT	CASSQSGVNTGELFF	TRBD2	-	TRBV3-1/TRBV3-2	TRBJ2-2	15
TGTGCCAGCTCACGACAGGGACAGGCCGATAATTCACCCCTCCACTTT	CASSRQGQADNSPLHF	TRBD1	-	TRBV18	TRBJ1-6	16
TGTGCCAGCAGCCAAGGAAGGGCGGGAGCCGTTTACGAGCAGTACTTC	CASSQGRAGAVYEQYF	TRBD2	-	TRBV3-1/TRBV3-2	TRBJ2-7	16
TGCGCCAGCAGTTGGGACCTTACAACCAGGTCACCCCTCCACTTT	CASSWDLTTRSPLHF	-	-	TRBV5-1	TRBJ1-6	15
TGTGCCAGCAGGGCCGACACTGAAGCTTTCTTT	CASRADTEAFF	-	once	TRBV7-9	TRBJ1-1	11
TGTGCCAGCAGCGAAATTACCCTGATAAGACCCGGGGAGCTGTTTTTT	CASSEITLIRPGELFF	-	-	TRBV2	TRBJ2-2	16
TGTGCCAGCAGTTATCGGACAGAATACACCGGGGAGCTGTTTTTT	CASSYRTEYTGELFF	-	-	TRBV6-6	TRBJ2-2	15
TGTGCCAGCAGTGACCTTGACAGGGATAACACTGAAGCTTTCTTT	CASSDLDRDNTEAFF	TRBD1	once	TRBV6-4	TRBJ1-1	15
TGTGCCAGTAGCGGCACTGGGTTAGACTATGGCTACACCTTC	CASSGTGLDYGYTF	-	-	TRBV19	TRBJ1-2	14
TGTGCCAGCAGTTTACGTTCGGGGGCAGGTTGGGAGGGTGGCTACACCTTC	CASSLRSGAGWEGGYTF	-	once	TRBV28	TRBJ1-2	17
TGTGCCAGCAGCCACCTAGGGGAGAATCGCCATGGCTACACCTTC	CASSHLGENRHGYTF	-	-	TRBV7-9	TRBJ1-2	15
TGTGCCAGCAGCAGACGGACAGGCGCGAACACTGAAGCTTTCTTT	CASSRRTGANTEAFF	TRBD1	-	TRBV7-9	TRBJ1-1	15
TGCAGCGTTGAACCCGTGACAGGCTTTACCCCAGACACAGATACGCAGTATTTT	CSVEPVTGFTPDTDTQYF	-	-	TRBV29-1	TRBJ2-3	18
TGTGCCAGCAGTTACTCGGGACAGTGGGGGCACACTGAAGCTTTCTTT	CASSYSGQWGHTEAFF	TRBD1	-	TRBV6-5	TRBJ1-1	16
TGTGCCAGTCTGATTGACAGGGGTGACTATGGCTACACCTTC	CASLIDRGDYGYTF	TRBD1	-	TRBV6-5	TRBJ1-2	14
TGTGCCACCAGCAGAGATGTGGCGGGGGGTTACGAGCAGTACTTC	CATSRDVAGGYEQYF	TRBD2	once	TRBV15	TRBJ2-7	15
TGTGCCAGCAGTCGGACCGGGACAGTCTACGAGCAGTACTTC	CASSRTGTVYEQYF	TRBD1	-	TRBV6-5	TRBJ2-7	14
TGTGCCAGCAGCTTAAGTTCGGGGGACTATGGCTACACCTTC	CASSLSSGDYGYTF	-	-	TRBV7-9	TRBJ1-2	14
TGTGCCAGCAGTATCTTACAGGGGATGACGACTGAAGCTTTCTTT	CASSILQGMTTEAFF	TRBD1	-	TRBV27	TRBJ1-1	15
TGTGCCAGCAGCGGATACGGGACTAGCGGGTACAATGAGCAGTTCTTC	CASSGYGTSGYNEQFF	TRBD2	-	TRBV9	TRBJ2-1	16
TGTGCCAGCAGCGGGAAGCGGGGGGTTCAAGAGACCCAGTACTTC	CASSGKRGVQETQYF	TRBD2	-	TRBV2	TRBJ2-5	15
TGTGCCAGCAGTGAAGCGTCAGGCCGGGGCTACACCTTC	CASSEASGRGYTF	-	-	TRBV2	TRBJ1-2	13
TGTGCCAGTAGTATGGGAAGACGGAACTATGGCTACACCTTC	CASSMGRRNYGYTF	-	-	TRBV19	TRBJ1-2	14
TGCAGTGCTAGTGACGGCGGGAGGGCCTACGAGCAGTACTTC	CSASDGGRAYEQYF	TRBD2	-	TRBV20-1	TRBJ2-7	14
TGTGCCAGCAGCTTAAGGGGAGCCAACTATGGCTACACCTTC	CASSLRGANYGYTF	-	-	TRBV7-2	TRBJ1-2	14
TGCGCCAGCAGTGGCAGGGAGGCGAACACCGGGGAGCTGTTTTTT	CASSGREANTGELFF	-	few	TRBV5-1	TRBJ2-2	15
TGTGCCAGCAGCTTGGCCCCAGGGGGAATTCAGTACTTC	CASSLAPGGIQYF	TRBD1	-	TRBV5-6	TRBJ2-4	13
TGCGCCAGCAGTGACAACTACGAGCAGTACTTC	CASSDNYEQYF	-	-	TRBV10-1	TRBJ2-7	11
TGTGCCAGCGCAGGGAGCCGGGTCCACGAGCAGTACTTC	CASAGSRVHEQYF	-	-	TRBV12-3/TRBV12-4	TRBJ2-7	13
TGTGCCAGTGGGCCGGGCATGAACACTGAAGCTTTCTTT	CASGPGMNTEAFF	-	-	TRBV19	TRBJ1-1	13
TGTGCCAGCAGCAAGCCAACTAGCTCTGGGGAGCAGTTCTTC	CASSKPTSSGEQFF	-	-	TRBV5-4	TRBJ2-1	14
TGTGCCAGCAGCTCGACCGGCGAAACAAATGAAAAACTGTTTTTT	CASSSTGETNEKLFF	-	-	TRBV5-6	TRBJ1-4	15
TGTGCCAGCAGCTCCTGGGGGGGGGAGGATGGCTACACCTTC	CASSSWGGEDGYTF	-	-	TRBV7-2	TRBJ1-2	14